A single sample is the source of the 12 T cell receptor beta chains below, sequenced in a study of cytomegalovirus exposure and HLA in healthy donors. A multiplex PCR was run with 60 Vbeta primers and 13 Jbeta primers. Sequencing was performed with immunoSEQ multiplex PCR; in TCRdb, only in-frame clones are kept and a portion is missing. The data contain some 210,000 clones, 77% of them singletons. Sequences were obtained from PBMCs. Receptors originate from a woman aged 30 to 39 in good health and CMV-seropositive.

The chain combines TRBV19 with TRBJ1-5; TRBD1 matches 10 bases. Per germline, CDR1 LNHDA and CDR2 SQIVND (reference sequence). With 5 bases clipped from V and 6 bases from J, the junction kept 7 bases outside the gene matches. This CDR3 contains 15 residues. The chain's CDR3 is CASSPRQGASQPQHF. CDR3 nucleotides: TGTGCCAGTAGTCCCCGACAGGGGGCTAGTCAGCCCCAGCATTTT. Combining the CDR3 with reference TRBV19 and TRBJ1-5 gives the whole variable domain DGGITQSPKYLFRKEGQNVTLSCEQNLNHDAMYWYRQDPGQGLRLIYYSQIVNDFQKGDIAEGYSVSREKKESFPLTVTSAQKNPTAFYLCASSPRQGASQPQHFGDGTRLSIL.

CDR3 DNA sequence: TGTGCCAGCAGCTCGACCGGGACTAGAGTATCAGATACGCAGTATTTT. Translation: CASSSTGTRVSDTQYF. The rearrangement links TRBV7-2 to TRBJ2-3, with 8 positions matching TRBD2. V lost 4 bases, J lost 4 bases, and 10 bases stayed unmatched. Germline V gene data show CDR1 as SGHTA and CDR2 as FQGNSA. The CDR3 consists of 16 residues.

This clone has a single count. This chain links TRBV4-1 with TRBJ2-1, with D uncertain. Germline V lookup: CDR1 MGHRA, CDR2 YSYEKL. The CDR3 loop spans 17 amino acids. V gave up 1 base and J gave up 4 bases, with 17 bases separating them. The CDR3 reads CASSQGMALRLYNEQFF. The CDR3 DNA reads TGCGCCAGCAGCCAAGGTATGGCTCTCCGACTGTACAATGAGCAGTTCTTC.

With regard to this clone: The junction shows a germline mismatch at one end, possibly a read error. The CDR3 bases are TGCGCGCAGAAGGAGGCCAGCACAGATACGCAGTATTTT. Translation: CAQKEASTDTQYF. The chain has TRBV2 and TRBJ2-3; a weak D match, TRBD2 (5 bases). Germline CDR1 is SNHLY and CDR2 is FYNNEI. This CDR3 spans 13 amino acids.

This chain uses TRBV4-3 with TRBJ2-7; weak D call: TRBD1 (5 bases). CDR1 and CDR2 from the germline V gene are LGHNA and YSLEER. The germline V and J ends were trimmed by 4 bases and 7 bases, with 20 bases remaining between them. The CDR3 length is 15 residues. In DNA, the CDR3 is TGCGCCAGCAGCCCAGGGTCGGGCCGTCTAGGGGAGCAGTACTTC. Translation gives CASSPGSGRLGEQYF.

The chain uses TRBV30 and TRBJ2-1; 7 bases align to TRBD2. The CDR3 consists of 15 residues. The trim removed 2 bases at V and 0 bases at J, leaving 4 bases unmatched. From germline, CDR1 is GTSNPN and CDR2 SVGIG (reference sequence). The CDR3 is CAWSLWTSSYNEQFF. CDR3 nucleotides: TGTGCCTGGAGTTTGTGGACTAGCTCCTACAATGAGCAGTTCTTC.

The chain recombines TRBV13 with TRBJ2-4, with a weak D call TRBD1 (8 bases). Germline CDR1 is PRHDT and CDR2 is FYEKMQ (reference sequence). The CDR3 is 17 residues long. The V end was cut by 4 bases, the J end by 8 bases, with 24 bases between. CDR3 nucleotide sequence: TGTGCCAGCAGCTCCGGGGGGTCCAGGGGGCATCGGGACATTCAGTACTTC. Its translation: CASSSGGSRGHRDIQYF.

The chain has TRBV7-3 and TRBJ2-1; perhaps TRBD1 as D (6 bases). Germline CDR1 SGHTA, CDR2 FQGTGA. Between the trimmed V and J ends, which lost 4 bases and 7 bases, there was a span of 14 bases. The CDR3 length is 14 residues. The CDR3 DNA is TGTGCCAGCAGCTCCCCAGGGGCAGGGAATGAGCAGTTCTTC. Its translation is CASSSPGAGNEQFF.

The J gene is TRBJ2-3, the V gene TRBV15; tentatively, D is TRBD1 (6 bases). The CDR3 extends over 13 amino acids. Germline V gene data show CDR1 as LNHNV and CDR2 as YYDKDF (reference sequence). Trimming stripped 5 bases from V and 6 bases from J, with 12 bases between. The CDR3 reads CATSSSGADTQYF. CDR3 nucleotide sequence: TGTGCCACCAGCTCCTCAGGGGCCGATACGCAGTATTTT.

DNA of the CDR3: TGTGCCAGCAGCCAAGATCTGAGGGCCCAAGAGACCCAGTACTTC. Translated, it gives CASSQDLRAQETQYF. V and J are TRBV14 and TRBJ2-5; perhaps TRBD2 as D (5 bases). Germline loops: CDR1 SGHDN, CDR2 FVKESK. Between the trimmed V and J ends, which lost 0 bases and 1 base, there was a span of 9 bases. This CDR3 region has 15 residues.

The V and J genes are TRBV21-1 and TRBJ1-5; TRBD1, the D gene given by the table, was not confirmed from the DNA. TRBV21-1 counts as a pseudogene. The CDR3 loop spans 15 amino acids. The CDR3 spells CASSGWTGKTQPQHF. CDR3 bases: TGTGCCAGCAGCGGTTGGACAGGTAAAACCCAGCCCCAGCATTTT.

The chain uses TRBV28 and TRBJ1-4; 9 bases line up with TRBD1. The V gene's germline CDR1 is MDHEN and CDR2 SYDVKM. With 5 bases clipped from V and 8 bases from J, the junction kept 6 bases outside the gene matches. The CDR3 contains 14 residues. The CDR3: CASSVDRGFEKLFF. CDR3 nucleotides: TGTGCCAGCAGTGTGGACAGGGGTTTCGAAAAACTGTTTTTT.